This T cell receptor (beta chain) appears in the sequencing data of a study of Ad26.COV2.S vaccination and SARS-CoV-2 variants. The study's findings and limits: Recipients of either vaccine or placebo displayed similar breadth of non-spike TCRs.

TCRdb's table, derived via immunoSEQ multiplex PCR, lists solely in-frame clones and lacks some. The sample records some 400,000 clones, 89% being singletons. Trimming removed 3 bases from V and 4 bases from J, with 15 bases in between. Germline V lookup: CDR1 SEHNR, CDR2 FQNEAQ (reference sequence). The CDR3 is made up of 16 amino acids. The treatment was: some 19 received Ad26.COV2.S at low or high dose, single or two shots; 5 received placebo; per-sample allocation not given. Sampling happened 63 days after the first vaccine or placebo injection. Remarks on this clone: The antigen is unknown.

The clonotype was recovered from a person between 18 and 65 years old who received the Ad26.COV2.S COVID-19 vaccine or a placebo. Source: peripheral blood, taken in a trial of Ad26.COV2.S vaccine versus placebo. The chain joins TRBV7-9 to TRBJ1-4; D perhaps matches TRBD1 (5 bases). The CDR3 nucleotides read TGTGCCAGCAGCTTGACAGCCTCTCAGCTTAATGAAAAACTGTTTTTT. It codes for CASSLTASQLNEKLFF.